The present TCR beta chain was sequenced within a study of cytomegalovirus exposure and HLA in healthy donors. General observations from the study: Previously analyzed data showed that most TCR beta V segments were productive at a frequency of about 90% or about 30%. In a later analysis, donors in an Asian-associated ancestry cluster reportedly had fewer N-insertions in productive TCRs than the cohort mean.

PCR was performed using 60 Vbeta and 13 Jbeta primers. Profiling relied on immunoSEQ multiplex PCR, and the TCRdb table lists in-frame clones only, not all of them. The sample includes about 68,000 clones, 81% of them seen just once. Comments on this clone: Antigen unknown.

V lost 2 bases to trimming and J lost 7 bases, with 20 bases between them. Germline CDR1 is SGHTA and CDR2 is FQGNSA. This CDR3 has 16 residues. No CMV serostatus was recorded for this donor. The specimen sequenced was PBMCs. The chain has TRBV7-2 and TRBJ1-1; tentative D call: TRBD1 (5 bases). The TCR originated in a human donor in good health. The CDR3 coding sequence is TGTGCCAGCAGCTTAAATCTTGGGGCCGGGGGGGTTGAAGCTTTCTTT. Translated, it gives CASSLNLGAGGVEAFF. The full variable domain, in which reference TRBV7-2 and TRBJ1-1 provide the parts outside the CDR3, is GAGVSQSPSNKVTEKGKDVELRCDPISGHTALYWYRQSLGQGLEFLIYFQGNSAPDKSGLPSDRFSAERTGGSVSTLTIQRTQQEDSAVYLCASSLNLGAGGVEAFFGQGTRLTVV.